This T cell receptor beta chain comes out of a study of response to subunit inactivated influenza vaccine (dated by TCRdb to the late 2010s). Study-level background: The study used deep quantitative T cell receptor repertoire profiling to track responses to a trivalent subunit inactivated influenza vaccine.

Library generation was performed with RT-PCR. TCRdb names Illumina HiSeq 2500 as the instrument used. Starting from the raw public reads, TCRdb applied fastp trimming at Q25, assembled clones with MiXCR and retained in-frame beta chains. Each record represents a unique CDR3 protein, reported with the most common genes and DNA among its rows. In this sample the table shows 500,000 to 750,000 distinct CDR3 sequences, 13% to 15% of which occur a single time. The ten largest clones represent over 8.5% of the sample. What the authors observed across the whole study: The authors suggested that each seasonal influenza vaccination may recruit only a limited number of new T cells.

The germline V gene sets CDR1 to SGHAT and CDR2 to FQNNGV. The trim is 5 bases for V and 5 bases for J, with a gap of 10 bases between the germline ends. Spanning cysteine to phenylalanine, the CDR3 consists of 13 amino acids. Of the read, only the CDR3 DNA is kept; its 39 bases are in frame from base 1. This clonotype was counted between two and nine times. No cognate antigen has been identified for it. Base qualities are missing; no much larger clone stands one base away. This specimen consisted of PBMCs from blood, obtained about 12 days after vaccination. The V and J segments used are TRBV11-2 and TRBJ2-1; the D gene identity is not certain. The sequence derives from a middle-aged man who received an inactivated influenza vaccine. Donor details come from another sample of the same person, matched by shared clones. The CDR3 protein: CASSPSIDNEQFF. The sequenced DNA: TGTGCCAGCAGCCCATCAATAGACAATGAGCAGTTCTTC.